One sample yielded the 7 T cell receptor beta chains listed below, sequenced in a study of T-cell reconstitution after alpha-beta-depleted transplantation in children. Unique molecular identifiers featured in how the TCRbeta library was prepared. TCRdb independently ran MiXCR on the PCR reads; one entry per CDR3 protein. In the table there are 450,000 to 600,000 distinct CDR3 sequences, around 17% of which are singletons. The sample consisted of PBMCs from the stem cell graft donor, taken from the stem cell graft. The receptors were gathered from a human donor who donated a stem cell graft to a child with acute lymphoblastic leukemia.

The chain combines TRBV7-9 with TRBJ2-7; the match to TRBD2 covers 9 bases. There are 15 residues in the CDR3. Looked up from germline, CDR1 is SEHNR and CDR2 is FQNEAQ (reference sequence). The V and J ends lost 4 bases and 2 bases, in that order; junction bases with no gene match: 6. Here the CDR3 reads CASSSQAGGAYEQYF. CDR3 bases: TGTGCCAGCAGCTCCCAAGCGGGAGGCGCCTACGAGCAGTACTTC.

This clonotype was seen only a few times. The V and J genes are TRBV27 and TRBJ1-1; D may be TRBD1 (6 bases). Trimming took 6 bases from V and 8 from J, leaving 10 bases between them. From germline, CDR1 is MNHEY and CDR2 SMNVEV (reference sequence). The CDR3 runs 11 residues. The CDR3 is CASSQGIEAFF. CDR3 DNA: TGTGCCAGCAGCCAGGGGATCGAAGCTTTCTTT.

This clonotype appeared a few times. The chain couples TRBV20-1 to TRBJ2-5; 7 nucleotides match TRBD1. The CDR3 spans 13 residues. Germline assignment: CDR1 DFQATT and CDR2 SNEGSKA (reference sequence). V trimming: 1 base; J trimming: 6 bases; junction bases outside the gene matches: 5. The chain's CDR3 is CSARGQGVKTQYF. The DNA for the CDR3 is TGCAGTGCTAGAGGACAGGGCGTAAAGACCCAGTACTTC.

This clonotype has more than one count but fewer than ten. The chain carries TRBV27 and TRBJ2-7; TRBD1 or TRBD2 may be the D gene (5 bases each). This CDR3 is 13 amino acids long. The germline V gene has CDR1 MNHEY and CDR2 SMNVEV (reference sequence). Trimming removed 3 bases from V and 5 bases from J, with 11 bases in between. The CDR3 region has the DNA TGTGCCAGCAGTTTTGGCAGGGACCACGAGCAGTACTTC. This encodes CASSFGRDHEQYF.

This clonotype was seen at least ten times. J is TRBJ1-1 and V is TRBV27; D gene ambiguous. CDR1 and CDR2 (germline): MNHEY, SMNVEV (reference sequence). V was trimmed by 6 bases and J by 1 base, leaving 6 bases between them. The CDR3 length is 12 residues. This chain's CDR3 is CASSPPNTEAFF. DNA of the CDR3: TGTGCCAGCAGCCCCCCGAACACTGAAGCTTTCTTT.

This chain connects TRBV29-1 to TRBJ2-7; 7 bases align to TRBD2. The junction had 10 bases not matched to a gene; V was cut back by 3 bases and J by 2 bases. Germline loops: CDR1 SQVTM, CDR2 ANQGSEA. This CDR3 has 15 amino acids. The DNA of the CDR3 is TGCAGCGTTGACCTAGGACTAGAAAGTCCCTACGAGCAGTACTTC. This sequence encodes CSVDLGLESPYEQYF.

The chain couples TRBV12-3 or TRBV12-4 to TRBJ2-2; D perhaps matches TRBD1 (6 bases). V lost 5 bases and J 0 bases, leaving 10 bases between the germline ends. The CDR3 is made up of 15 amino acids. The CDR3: CASSPGHPNTGELFF. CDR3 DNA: TGTGCCAGCAGTCCGGGACATCCGAACACCGGGGAGCTGTTTTTT.